This TCR beta chain was captured in a study of T cells after yellow fever vaccination. This clonotype was found a few times. Its antigen is still unknown. Each CDR3 protein gets one entry after TCRdb re-called the 5' RACE reads with MiXCR. Of around 360,000 distinct CDR3 sequences listed, around 10% are singletons. Study-wide points: A large majority of primary-vaccination clones showed up again after the booster (around 95% CD4, 88% CD8).

The CDR3 loop spans 15 amino acids. The germline CDR1 and CDR2 sequences are DFQATT and SNEGSKA (reference sequence). Trimming took off 3 bases at V and 0 bases at J, with 14 bases between the two ends. The genes are TRBV20-1 and TRBJ1-1; TRBD1 is a possible D gene (6 bases). This material consisted of PBMCs, taken on the day of the first yellow fever vaccination. The origin of this receptor is a man aged 18 to 30 who received the YFV17D yellow fever vaccine. CDR3 residues: CSASTGGRLNTEAFF. The CDR3 coding sequence is TGCAGTGCTAGCACGGGGGGCAGGTTGAACACTGAAGCTTTCTTT.